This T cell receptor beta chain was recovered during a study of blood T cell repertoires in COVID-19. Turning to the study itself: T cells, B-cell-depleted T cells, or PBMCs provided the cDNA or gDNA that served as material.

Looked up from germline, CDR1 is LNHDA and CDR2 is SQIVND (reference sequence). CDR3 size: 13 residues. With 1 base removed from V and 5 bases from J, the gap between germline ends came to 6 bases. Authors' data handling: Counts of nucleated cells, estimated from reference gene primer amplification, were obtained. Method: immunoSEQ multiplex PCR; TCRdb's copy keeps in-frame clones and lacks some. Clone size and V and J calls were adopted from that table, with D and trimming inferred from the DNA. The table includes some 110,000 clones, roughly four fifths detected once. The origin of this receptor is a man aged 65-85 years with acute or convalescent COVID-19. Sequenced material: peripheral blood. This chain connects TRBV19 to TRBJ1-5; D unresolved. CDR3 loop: CASSIVEYQPQHF. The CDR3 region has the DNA TGTGCCAGTAGTATAGTTGAGTATCAGCCCCAGCATTTT.